What follows are 21 T cell receptor beta chains derived from one specimen sequenced in a study of shared clonotypes between healthy human individuals. In the naive CD8 group, cells lacked CD45RO and were positively selected for CCR7, so terminally differentiated effector memory CD45RA+ cells were left out. Measured with immunoSEQ multiplex PCR; TCRdb has only the in-frame clones, and not every one. Found here are some 2.1 million clones, over 85% of them singletons; the top ten hold about 1.7%. Sequences were obtained from naive CD8+ T cells from PBMCs. These receptors all stem from a man aged 18 to 29 in good health. Some clones in this sample may be carry-over from other donors' samples.

The rearrangement uses TRBV7-3 and TRBJ2-1; 9 bases line up with TRBD2. The CDR3 consists of 15 residues. V was clipped by 3 bases and J by 6 bases; unmatched bases: 6. Germline V gives CDR1 SGHTA, CDR2 FQGTGA. The CDR3 loop is CASSLGLAAGNEQFF. The DNA of the CDR3 is TGTGCCAGCAGCTTGGGACTAGCAGCCGGCAATGAGCAGTTCTTC.

This chain links TRBV7-3 with TRBJ2-1; D is ambiguous. V lost 4 bases and J lost 7, with 11 bases in between. The V gene's germline CDR1 is SGHTA and CDR2 FQGTGA. The CDR3 runs 13 residues. CDR3 DNA sequence: TGTGCCAGCAGCTCGGACGAGTATAATGAGCAGTTCTTC. It encodes CASSSDEYNEQFF.

This clone was picked up one time. The chain uses TRBV5-1 and TRBJ2-2, with D unresolved. The V end lost 2 bases, the J end lost 7 bases, and 18 bases lay between the germline ends. Germline CDR1 SGHRS, CDR2 YFSETQ. There are 16 residues in the CDR3. CDR3 sequence: CASSFKESTYRGELFF. As DNA, the CDR3 is TGCGCCAGCAGCTTTAAAGAATCAACCTACCGCGGGGAGCTGTTTTTT.

The gene calls are TRBV6-5 and TRBJ2-1; unclear D gene. Trimming stripped 2 bases from V and 9 bases from J, with 14 bases between. CDR3 size: 14 residues. Per germline, CDR1 MNHEY and CDR2 SVGAGI. The CDR3 nucleotides read TGTGCCAGCAGTTACCAACAATCCGGGCGTGAGCAGTTCTTC. Protein: CASSYQQSGREQFF.

The chain combines TRBV9 with TRBJ1-2; D possibly corresponds to TRBD1 (5 bases). Germline CDR1 is SGDLS and CDR2 is YYNGEE. V was shortened by 6 bases and J by 0 bases, with 15 bases between the two germline ends. The CDR3 runs 15 residues. CDR3 nucleotide sequence: TGTGCCAGCACCGTGGAGGGGCTAGCTAACTATGGCTACACCTTC. This gives the protein CASTVEGLANYGYTF. Based on the CDR3 plus reference TRBV9 and TRBJ1-2, the full variable domain is DSGVTQTPKHLITATGQRVTLRCSPRSGDLSVYWYQQSLDQGLQFLIQYYNGEERAKGNILERFSAQQFPDLHSELNLSSLELGDSALYFCASTVEGLANYGYTFGSGTRLTVV.

The sample holds one count of this clone. The chain has TRBV5-1 and TRBJ2-7, with 7 bases that match TRBD2. The germline V gene encodes CDR1 SGHRS and CDR2 YFSETQ. The ends lost 1 base at V and 5 bases at J; junction bases unmatched: 9. The CDR3 loop spans 15 amino acids. The CDR3 DNA is TGCGCCAGCAGCTTGATGGGGGAGGGCCGCAACGAGCAGTACTTC. Its protein product is CASSLMGEGRNEQYF.

The chain is built from TRBV5-6 and TRBJ1-2; 8 nucleotides line up with TRBD1. Trimming cost V 4 bases and J 4 bases; bases outside gene matches: 6. The CDR3 sequence is 14 residues long. Germline V CDR1 and CDR2: SGHDT, YYEEEE. CDR3 in DNA: TGTGCCAGCAGCCTGGGACAGGCAGTCTATGGCTACACCTTC. Encoded protein: CASSLGQAVYGYTF.

The CDR3 nucleotides are TGTGCCAGTACCCACACAGTAGGTACAACTAATGAAAAACTGTTTTTT. Translation gives CASTHTVGTTNEKLFF. V is TRBV27 and J is TRBJ1-4; D gene ambiguous. The germline V and J ends were trimmed by 9 bases and 0 bases, with 17 bases remaining between them. This CDR3 is 16 amino acids long. CDR1 and CDR2 (germline): MNHEY, SMNVEV (reference sequence).

The chain uses TRBV2 and TRBJ2-2; D not certain. The CDR3 length is 13 residues. Germline V gene data show CDR1 as SNHLY and CDR2 as FYNNEI. Trimming shortened V by 10 bases and J by 4 bases, and 13 bases separated the two germline ends. The CDR3 spells CAIRAAGTGELFF. DNA of the CDR3: TGTGCCATCCGAGCTGCCGGCACCGGGGAGCTGTTTTTT.

The chain carries TRBV7-9 and TRBJ2-1; D remains unclear. This CDR3 is 14 amino acids long. CDR1 and CDR2 from the germline V gene are SEHNR and FQNEAQ (reference sequence). Deletions cut 2 bases from V and 8 bases from J, with 13 bases between. The CDR3 bases are TGTGCCAGCAGCTTAAGCGTAGCAGACGATGAGCAGTTCTTC. Encoded protein: CASSLSVADDEQFF.

The rearrangement uses TRBV29-1 and TRBJ2-7, with 7 bases lining up with TRBD2. Germline V gives CDR1 SQVTM, CDR2 ANQGSEA. With V trimmed by 7 bases and J by 3 bases, 9 bases remained unmatched. The CDR3 sequence is 13 residues long. In nucleotides, the CDR3 is TGCAGCGCAAAGGGACTACCACACTACGAGCAGTACTTC. This translates into CSAKGLPHYEQYF.

The CDR3 DNA sequence: TGTGCCAGCAGCTTAGATTCGGTTGGGGAGCTGTTTTTT. Encoded protein: CASSLDSVGELFF. V usage is TRBV7-3 and J usage is TRBJ2-2; D gene unclear. V was cut by 2 bases and J by 8 bases, with 9 bases left in between. There are 13 residues in the CDR3. The germline V gene encodes CDR1 SGHTA and CDR2 FQGTGA.

The genes are TRBV27 and TRBJ2-5; unclear D gene. The CDR3 length is 11 residues. V gave up 9 bases and J gave up 4 bases, with 9 bases separating them. CDR1 and CDR2 (germline): MNHEY, SMNVEV (reference sequence). The CDR3 loop is CASEMGETQYF. CDR3 DNA sequence: TGTGCCAGTGAGATGGGAGAGACCCAGTACTTC.

V gene TRBV11-2 combines with J gene TRBJ2-6; D might be TRBD2 (5 bases). This CDR3 comprises 18 residues. Trimming left V 0 bases short and J 2 bases short, with 14 bases between. Per germline, CDR1 SGHAT and CDR2 FQNNGV. CDR3 residues: CASSLESGLAPGANVLTF. For the CDR3, the DNA is TGTGCCAGCAGCTTAGAGTCGGGGTTGGCGCCTGGGGCCAACGTCCTGACTTTC.

The chain couples TRBV27 to TRBJ1-1, with a possible D match to TRBD1 (5 bases). CDR1 is MNHEY and CDR2 is SMNVEV in the germline V gene (reference sequence). The CDR3 extends over 15 amino acids. The V gene lost 6 bases and the J gene lost 0 bases, with 14 bases spanning the gap. The CDR3 spells CASRIRGLMNTEAFF. The CDR3 DNA sequence: TGTGCCAGCAGAATCCGGGGACTTATGAACACTGAAGCTTTCTTT.

The genes are TRBV28 and TRBJ1-1; D might be TRBD1 (5 bases). The germline V and J ends were trimmed by 6 bases and 0 bases, with 17 bases remaining between them. Germline CDR1 is MDHEN and CDR2 is SYDVKM. The CDR3 contains 16 residues. CDR3 residues: CASRHQGVLMNTEAFF. CDR3 sequence (DNA): TGTGCCAGCAGACATCAAGGGGTCCTTATGAACACTGAAGCTTTCTTT.

The gene calls are TRBV18 and TRBJ1-3; the D gene is possibly TRBD1 (5 bases). V lost 3 bases to trimming and J lost 4 bases, with 16 bases between them. The CDR3 has 16 amino acids. Germline V gene lookup returns CDR1 KGHSH and CDR2 LQKENI. The CDR3, as DNA: TGTGCCAGCTCACCCTGGACAAAGCCAGACGGAAACACCATATATTTT. It specifies CASSPWTKPDGNTIYF.

This chain links TRBV27 with TRBJ2-1, with D hard to call. The germline CDR1 and CDR2 sequences are MNHEY and SMNVEV (reference sequence). This CDR3 is built from 16 residues. V was shortened by 2 bases and J by 9 bases, with 20 bases between the two germline ends. CDR3 sequence reads: CASSLVAAPPIFEQFF. The DNA of the CDR3 is TGTGCCAGCAGTTTAGTGGCCGCTCCCCCGATTTTTGAGCAGTTCTTC.

The genes are TRBV27 and TRBJ2-6, with TRBD2 matching over 9 bases. The V gene end was trimmed by 2 bases and the J gene end by 0 bases; junction bases not matched to a gene: 5. The CDR3 has 18 residues. The germline V gene encodes CDR1 MNHEY and CDR2 SMNVEV (reference sequence). This CDR3 is CASSLTGGRASGANVLTF. DNA for the CDR3: TGTGCCAGCAGTTTAACCGGCGGGAGGGCCTCTGGGGCCAACGTCCTGACTTTC.

The rearrangement joins TRBV6-5 to TRBJ1-4, with D unresolved. This CDR3 is 15 amino acids long. Germline lookup yields CDR1 MNHEY and CDR2 SVGAGI. V shed 5 bases and J shed 5 bases, with 15 bases lying between them. The CDR3 sequence is CASSPLGPANEKLFF. In DNA form, the CDR3 reads TGTGCCAGCAGTCCCCTGGGTCCGGCGAATGAAAAACTGTTTTTT.

This chain links TRBV6-6 with TRBJ2-7; D is perhaps TRBD1 (6 bases). Trimming cost V 8 bases and J 3 bases, with 20 bases left between them. The CDR3 is 15 amino acids. In germline, CDR1 is MNHNY, CDR2 SVGAGI (reference sequence). CDR3 protein: CASRSQQGSIYEQYF. DNA for the CDR3: TGTGCCAGCCGTTCCCAACAGGGTAGTATCTACGAGCAGTACTTC.